Described below is a single TCR beta chain sequence and its context. Its antigen is currently unknown. The sample originates from a study of T cell responses to AZD1222 COVID-19 vaccine. Assay: immunoSEQ multiplex PCR; the TCRdb copy retains only in-frame clones and omits some. This table has tens of thousands of clones, more than 75% appearing once. CDR1 and CDR2 (germline): MNHEY, SVGAGI. Deletions cut 1 base from V and 1 base from J, with 9 bases between. The CDR3 runs 15 residues. General study results and limits: Compared with day 0, the breadth and depth of the Spike-specific TCR repertoire rose significantly after two doses of AZD1222. Researchers took repertoire samples only after the peak T cell response had come. The study identified only six AZD1222 recipients as seropositive at baseline. Epitopes outside B.1.351 and B.1.1.7 mutated regions reportedly drew nearly half of spike TCRs.

The chain uses TRBV6-5 and TRBJ2-3, with D perhaps matching TRBD2 (7 bases). This TCR came from an adult in good health. The input for sequencing was peripheral blood, taken on day 0 of AZD1222 vaccination. CDR3 DNA sequence: TGTGCCAGCAGTTACTACGGGGGGCGCACAGATACGCAGTATTTT. Its translation is CASSYYGGRTDTQYF.